This TCR beta chain was recovered during a study of blood T cell repertoires in COVID-19. This CDR3 is built from 15 residues. Trimming removed 4 bases from V and 1 base from J; junction bases left unmatched: 7. Germline values: CDR1 SGDLS, CDR2 YYNGEE. Original methodology: It was from reference gene primer amplification that nucleated cell counts were estimated. Some clones are missing from TCRdb's copy, which holds only in-frame ones; the method was immunoSEQ multiplex PCR. V, J and clone size are those of that table, while D and trimming were read from the DNA. This sample has fewer than 45,000 clones, with about 80% found just once.

Sequencing was carried out using peripheral blood. This clonotype was sampled from a man between 70 and 80 years old with acute or convalescent COVID-19. The rearrangement links TRBV9 to TRBJ1-1; 7 bases fit TRBD1. CDR3 nucleotide sequence: TGTGCCAGCAGCAGCCAACAGGGGCAGAACACTGAAGCTTTCTTT. Its protein product is CASSSQQGQNTEAFF.